Shown below are 24 T cell receptor beta chains from a single sample sequenced in a study of blood T cell repertoires in COVID-19. This table comes from immunoSEQ multiplex PCR, and its TCRdb copy is limited to in-frame clones, with some not included. The table lists over 110,000 clones, roughly 85% of them singletons. Sequences were obtained from peripheral blood. The receptor source for this set is a man in his 60s with acute or convalescent COVID-19.

The gene calls are TRBV19 and TRBJ2-5, with TRBD1 identical over 7 bases. Germline values: CDR1 LNHDA, CDR2 SQIVND (reference sequence). The CDR3 extends over 15 amino acids. Losses at the gene ends were 0 bases for V and 4 bases for J; bases not matched to a gene: 5. Written as DNA, the CDR3 is TGTGCCAGTAGTATAGATCAGGGGGTAGGAGAGACCCAGTACTTC. Translating gives CASSIDQGVGETQYF.

The chain combines TRBV21-1 with TRBJ2-7; TRBD2 is the table's D call and was not checked against the DNA. TRBV21-1 is a documented pseudogene. The CDR3 is made up of 15 amino acids. CDR3 loop: CASSRGTLEGYEQYF. The CDR3 DNA is TGTGCCAGCAGCCGCGGGACTCTGGAGGGCTACGAGCAGTACTTC.

CDR3 coding DNA: TGTGCCAGCAGTTTATCTTTCGGGAATCAGCCCCAGCATTTT. This encodes CASSLSFGNQPQHF. J is TRBJ1-5 and V is TRBV28; D remains unclear. The CDR3 is made up of 14 amino acids. Per germline, CDR1 MDHEN and CDR2 SYDVKM. V was pared by 1 base and J by 4 bases, with 8 bases between.

CDR3 DNA sequence: TGTGCCAGCAGCCCTGGAGGGCGCGGCACCGGGGAGCTGTTTTTT. Encoded protein: CASSPGGRGTGELFF. This rearrangement joins TRBV11-3 to TRBJ2-2, with D maybe TRBD2 (6 bases). This CDR3 has 15 amino acids. The germline gives CDR1 SGHNT, CDR2 YENEEA. V dropped 5 bases and J dropped 4 bases, with 14 bases sitting between them.

This clone was observed a few times. This rearrangement joins TRBV6-5 to TRBJ1-5; 9 bases map to TRBD1. Trimming took 6 bases from V and 5 from J; bases not matched to a gene: 8. This CDR3 is 15 amino acids long. Germline lookup yields CDR1 MNHEY and CDR2 SVGAGI. CDR3 sequence: CASSGGQGGHQPQHF. CDR3 coding DNA: TGTGCCAGCAGCGGGGGACAGGGTGGACATCAGCCCCAGCATTTT.

This clone was observed a single time. The chain links TRBV7-3 to TRBJ2-2, with D maybe TRBD1 (6 bases). V was shortened by 5 bases and J by 6 bases, with 10 bases between the two germline ends. This CDR3 comprises 13 residues. Germline values: CDR1 SGHTA, CDR2 FQGTGA. CDR3 loop: CASSQGFPGELFF. CDR3 coding DNA: TGTGCCAGCAGCCAGGGGTTTCCCGGGGAGCTGTTTTTT.

The gene calls are TRBV20-1 and TRBJ1-2, with D uncertain. The CDR3 sequence is 15 residues long. Germline-derived CDR1 and CDR2 are DFQATT and SNEGSKA (reference sequence). The V gene lost 3 bases and the J gene lost 2 bases, with 16 bases spanning the gap. CDR3 DNA sequence: TGCAGTGCTAGTCTTACCCTAGAAGGCAACTATGGCTACACCTTC. This translates into CSASLTLEGNYGYTF.

This clone has just a few counts. This chain connects TRBV6-2 or TRBV6-3 to TRBJ2-3, with a weak D call TRBD2 (5 bases). Germline lookup yields CDR1 MNHEY and CDR2 SVGEGT. Trimming cost V 5 bases and J 8 bases, with 14 bases left between them. The CDR3 loop spans 13 amino acids. The CDR3 is CASSRSTSGTQYF. The DNA for the CDR3 is TGTGCCAGCAGTCGCAGTACGAGCGGTACGCAGTATTTT.

The chain uses TRBV29-1 and TRBJ2-4, with a tentative D call TRBD2 (6 bases). Germline assignment: CDR1 SQVTM and CDR2 ANQGSEA. The CDR3 extends over 15 amino acids. Deletions cut 6 bases from V and 6 bases from J, with 21 bases between. The CDR3 spells CSVLSPGEAGNIQYF. The CDR3 bases are TGCAGCGTGCTCTCTCCCGGGGAGGCTGGAAACATTCAGTACTTC.

This clone came up once. The chain has TRBV19 and TRBJ2-7; 7 bases are shared with TRBD1. The germline CDR1 and CDR2 sequences are LNHDA and SQIVND (reference sequence). V shed 3 bases and J 1 base; nucleotides not matched to a gene: 3. The CDR3 contains 14 residues. The CDR3 DNA sequence: TGTGCCAGTAGTATCGGGACAGATTCCTACGAGCAGTACTTC. As protein: CASSIGTDSYEQYF.

About this clone itself: This sample includes further DNA sequences coding for the same CDR3. V gene TRBV28 combines with J gene TRBJ1-2; perhaps TRBD1 as D (5 bases). The CDR3 is 12 amino acids. Germline V gene lookup returns CDR1 MDHEN and CDR2 SYDVKM. With 2 bases removed from V and 7 bases from J, the gap between germline ends came to 8 bases. Here the CDR3 DNA reads TGTGCCAGCAGTTTACGGGGGGGTGGCTACACCTTC. It encodes CASSLRGGGYTF.

V usage is TRBV6-1 and J usage is TRBJ2-5; possible D gene TRBD1, 5 bases. Per germline, CDR1 MNHNS and CDR2 SASEGT. V lost 3 bases and J lost 6, with 14 bases in between. CDR3 length: 14 residues. In nucleotides, the CDR3 is TGTGCCAGCAGTGATCTAAGGGGCCGGCAGACCCAGTACTTC. As protein: CASSDLRGRQTQYF.

In DNA form, the CDR3 reads TGTGCCAGTATGGACTGGAGCTTTGGGGAGCAGTACTTC. This translates into CASMDWSFGEQYF. The V gene is TRBV27, the J gene TRBJ2-7, with D possibly matching TRBD2 (5 bases). Per the germline V gene, CDR1 is MNHEY and CDR2 is SMNVEV (reference sequence). V dropped 9 bases and J dropped 7 bases, with 19 bases sitting between them. This CDR3 is built from 13 residues.

The chain joins TRBV28 to TRBJ1-5; D may be TRBD1 (5 bases). V was trimmed by 6 bases and J by 1 base, leaving 10 bases between them. CDR1 and CDR2 (germline): MDHEN, SYDVKM. The CDR3 is 14 amino acids. The DNA for the CDR3 is TGTGCCAGCAGCACGGACACCAGCAATCAGCCCCAGCATTTT. This sequence encodes CASSTDTSNQPQHF.

This chain connects TRBV7-3 to TRBJ2-2; 8 bases are shared with TRBD1. With 1 base clipped from V and 2 bases from J, the junction kept 3 bases outside the gene matches. In germline, CDR1 is SGHTA, CDR2 FQGTGA. The CDR3 spans 16 residues. Written as DNA, the CDR3 is TGTGCCAGCAGCTTAATAACAGGGGGTAACACCGGGGAGCTGTTTTTT. Translation: CASSLITGGNTGELFF.

This chain links TRBV3-1 (or the pseudogene TRBV3-2) with TRBJ1-2; TRBD1 agrees at 7 bases. V gave up 0 bases and J gave up 2 bases; unmatched junction bases: 3. The CDR3 length is 15 residues. Germline loops: CDR1 LGHDT, CDR2 YNNKEL (reference sequence). CDR3 amino acids: CASSQDSTGNYGYTF. The CDR3 coding sequence is TGTGCCAGCAGCCAAGATTCGACAGGGAACTATGGCTACACCTTC.

The rearrangement links TRBV6-5 to TRBJ1-2, with a weak D call TRBD1 (6 bases). The CDR3 runs 12 residues. V was cut by 5 bases and J by 6 bases, with 10 bases left in between. CDR1 and CDR2 from the germline V gene are MNHEY and SVGAGI. The CDR3 coding sequence is TGTGCCAGCAGTCAACAGGGAAATGGCTACACCTTC. It encodes CASSQQGNGYTF.

This clone was observed a single time. V and J are TRBV6-2 or TRBV6-3 and TRBJ1-5; 7 bases align to TRBD1. The V and J ends lost 5 bases and 2 bases, in that order; junction bases with no gene match: 3. Germline V CDR1 and CDR2: MNHEY, SVGEGT. The CDR3 loop spans 14 amino acids. The CDR3 region has the DNA TGTGCCAGCAGTAATACAGGGGGCAATCAGCCCCAGCATTTT. Translation gives CASSNTGGNQPQHF.

This rearrangement joins TRBV12-3 or TRBV12-4 to TRBJ1-1; no clear D gene. Trimming left V 3 bases short and J 7 bases short, with 12 bases between. The CDR3 is 13 residues long. DNA of the CDR3: TGTGCCAGCAGTTTTGCGGAAGGCGGTGAAGCTTTCTTT. Translating it yields CASSFAEGGEAFF.

This clone was observed a single time. The CDR3 is CASSLAAGMNTEAFF. CDR3 sequence (DNA): TGTGCCAGCAGCTTGGCCGCAGGTATGAACACTGAAGCTTTCTTT. The chain uses TRBV5-4 and TRBJ1-1; D is unclear. Trimming shortened V by 0 bases and J by 0 bases, and 9 bases separated the two germline ends. CDR3 length: 15 residues. Germline CDR1 and CDR2: SGHNT and YYREEE (reference sequence).

The V call is TRBV24-1, the J call TRBJ1-5, with D perhaps TRBD1 (6 bases). Germline loops: CDR1 KGHDR, CDR2 SFDVKD. CDR3 length: 13 amino acids. V was trimmed by 5 bases and J by 4 bases, leaving 8 bases between them. CDR3 nucleotides: TGTGCCACCAGTGTGCAGGGGAATCAGCCCCAGCATTTT. It translates to CATSVQGNQPQHF.

In regard to this clone: The same CDR3 also results from other DNA sequences found in this sample. The chain uses TRBV3-1 (or the pseudogene TRBV3-2) and TRBJ2-5; 9 positions match TRBD2. V was clipped by 4 bases and J by 5 bases; unmatched bases: 2. Looked up from germline, CDR1 is LGHDT and CDR2 is YNNKEL (reference sequence). The CDR3 totals 13 residues. CDR3 amino acids: CASSPLAGETQYF. The CDR3 DNA is TGTGCCAGCAGCCCGCTAGCGGGGGAGACCCAGTACTTC.

The gene calls are TRBV27 and TRBJ2-4; TRBD1 matches at 9 bases. CDR1 and CDR2 (germline): MNHEY, SMNVEV (reference sequence). The CDR3 has 20 amino acids. V was pared by 5 bases and J by 0 bases, with 17 bases of the junction left unmatched. For the CDR3, the DNA is TGTGCCAGCAGTGAAAGCCCGGGACAGGGACGAGCCGTAGCCAAAAACATTCAGTACTTC. It codes for CASSESPGQGRAVAKNIQYF.

The chain joins TRBV4-3 to TRBJ2-3, with D maybe TRBD2 (7 bases). V lost 5 bases to trimming and J lost 1 base, with 10 bases between them. CDR3 length equals 14 residues. Germline V gene sequence: CDR1 LGHNA, CDR2 YSLEER. The CDR3 nucleotides read TGCGCCAGCAGCGGGGGGGCCCGCACAGATACGCAGTATTTT. Amino acid sequence: CASSGGARTDTQYF.